This T cell receptor beta chain was recorded in a study of CD8 T cells in Susac syndrome. This CDR3 is 16 amino acids long. The germline V gene encodes CDR1 GTSNPN and CDR2 SVGIG (reference sequence). V lost 0 bases to trimming and J lost 0 bases, with 9 bases between them. Sequencing of TCR beta was performed on blood CD8+ T cells and on blood CD4+ T cells. The patients who served as multiple sclerosis controls were treatment-naive and had stable or active relapsing-remitting disease that fulfilled the revised McDonald criteria. TEMRA cells underwent FACS enrichment and CD8+ and CD4+ T cells underwent negative isolation. Random hexamers served to reverse transcribe roughly 0.5 to 1 ug RNA. Amplification of TCR beta CDR3 across 54 Vbeta and 13 Jbeta was performed with immunoSEQ multiplex PCR. TCRdb processed the immunoSEQ multiplex PCR reads anew with MiXCR; each CDR3 protein has one entry. The table has under 350,000 distinct CDR3 sequences, about 91% seen once.

The source material was CD4+ T cells from PBMCs. This clonotype was sampled from a human donor with multiple sclerosis. V gene TRBV30 combines with J gene TRBJ1-6; D gene ambiguous. The CDR3: CAWSVPGRSYNSPLHF. For the CDR3, the DNA is TGTGCCTGGAGTGTTCCAGGCCGCTCCTATAATTCACCCCTCCACTTT.